This T cell receptor beta chain was sequenced in a study of blood T cell repertoires in COVID-19. Study at large: COVID-19 samples, acute and convalescent, were from the United States, Italy and Spain. T cells, B-cell-depleted T cells, or PBMCs supplied cDNA or gDNA.

This table comes from immunoSEQ multiplex PCR, and its TCRdb copy is limited to in-frame clones, with some not included. The table includes roughly 300,000 clones, roughly 80% detected once. With 4 bases removed from V and 4 bases from J, the gap between germline ends came to 11 bases. The CDR3 has 13 residues. Germline CDR1 reads SGHNT; CDR2 reads YYREEE (reference sequence). This sequence originates from a woman aged 45-65 years who had recovered from COVID-19. Sequencing was done on a sample of peripheral blood. V gene TRBV5-4 combines with J gene TRBJ2-5, with D perhaps matching TRBD1 (7 bases). In DNA form, the CDR3 reads TGTGCCAGCAGCCGACAGGGAGGAGAGACCCAGTACTTC. This sequence encodes CASSRQGGETQYF.